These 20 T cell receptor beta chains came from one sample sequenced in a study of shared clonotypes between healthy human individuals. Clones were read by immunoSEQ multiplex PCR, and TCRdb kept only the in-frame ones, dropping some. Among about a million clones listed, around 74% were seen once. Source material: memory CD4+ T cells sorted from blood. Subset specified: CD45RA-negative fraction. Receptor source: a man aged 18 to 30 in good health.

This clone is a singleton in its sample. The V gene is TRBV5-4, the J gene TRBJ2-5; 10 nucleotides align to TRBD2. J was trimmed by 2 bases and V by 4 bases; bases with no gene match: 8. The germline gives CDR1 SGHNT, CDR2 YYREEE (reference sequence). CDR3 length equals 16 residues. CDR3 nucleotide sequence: TGTGCCAGCAGCGTTAGCGGGGGGCGACTTCAAGAGACCCAGTACTTC. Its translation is CASSVSGGRLQETQYF.

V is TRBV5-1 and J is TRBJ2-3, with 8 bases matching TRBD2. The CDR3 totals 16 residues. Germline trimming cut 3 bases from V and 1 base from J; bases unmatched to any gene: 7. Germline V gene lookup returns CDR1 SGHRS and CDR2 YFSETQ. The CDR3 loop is CASSSRGSGGTDTQYF. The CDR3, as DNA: TGCGCCAGCAGCTCCCGGGGTAGCGGGGGCACAGATACGCAGTATTTT.

The CDR3: CASSATGGLGGYTF. In DNA form, the CDR3 reads TGTGCCAGCAGTGCGACAGGGGGACTCGGTGGCTACACCTTC. The chain links TRBV6-1 to TRBJ1-2; TRBD1 agrees at 9 bases. The CDR3 has 14 amino acids. Unmatched junction bases numbered 7, after V lost 4 bases and J lost 7 bases. From germline, CDR1 is MNHNS and CDR2 SASEGT.

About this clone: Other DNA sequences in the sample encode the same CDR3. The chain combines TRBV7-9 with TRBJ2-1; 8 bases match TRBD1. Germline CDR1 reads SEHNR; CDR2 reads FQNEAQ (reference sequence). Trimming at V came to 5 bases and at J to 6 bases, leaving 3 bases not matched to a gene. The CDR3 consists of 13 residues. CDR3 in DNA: TGTGCCAGCAGCCTCGGACAGGGCAATGAGCAGTTCTTC. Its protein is CASSLGQGNEQFF.

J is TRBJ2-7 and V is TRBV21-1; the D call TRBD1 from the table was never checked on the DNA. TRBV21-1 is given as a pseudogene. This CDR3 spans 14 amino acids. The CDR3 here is CASSKGQGSYEQYF. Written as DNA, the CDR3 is TGTGCCAGCAGCAAAGGACAGGGGTCCTACGAGCAGTACTTC.

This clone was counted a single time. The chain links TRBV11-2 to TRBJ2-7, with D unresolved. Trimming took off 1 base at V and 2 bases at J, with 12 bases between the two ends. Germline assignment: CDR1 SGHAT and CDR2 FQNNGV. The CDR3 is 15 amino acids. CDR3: CASSLVGSLAYEQYF. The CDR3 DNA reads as TGTGCCAGCAGCTTAGTCGGCAGTTTGGCCTACGAGCAGTACTTC.

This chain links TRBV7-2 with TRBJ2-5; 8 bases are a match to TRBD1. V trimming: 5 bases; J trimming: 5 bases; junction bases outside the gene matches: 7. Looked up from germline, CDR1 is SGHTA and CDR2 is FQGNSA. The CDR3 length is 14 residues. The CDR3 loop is CASSNQGAWETQYF. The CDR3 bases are TGTGCCAGCAGCAATCAGGGGGCATGGGAGACCCAGTACTTC.

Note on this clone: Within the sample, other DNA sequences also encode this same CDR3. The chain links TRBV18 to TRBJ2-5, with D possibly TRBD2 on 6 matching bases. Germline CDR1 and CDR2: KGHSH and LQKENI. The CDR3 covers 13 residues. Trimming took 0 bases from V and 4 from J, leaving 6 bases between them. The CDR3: CASSPPGGETQYF. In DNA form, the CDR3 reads TGTGCCAGCTCACCACCCGGGGGAGAGACCCAGTACTTC.

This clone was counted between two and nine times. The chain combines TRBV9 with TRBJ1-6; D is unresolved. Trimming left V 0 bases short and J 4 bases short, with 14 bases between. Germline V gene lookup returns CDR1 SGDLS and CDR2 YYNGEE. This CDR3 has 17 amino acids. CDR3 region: CASSVGGAASYNSPLHF. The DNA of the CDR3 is TGTGCCAGCAGCGTAGGTGGAGCAGCTAGTTATAATTCACCCCTCCACTTT.

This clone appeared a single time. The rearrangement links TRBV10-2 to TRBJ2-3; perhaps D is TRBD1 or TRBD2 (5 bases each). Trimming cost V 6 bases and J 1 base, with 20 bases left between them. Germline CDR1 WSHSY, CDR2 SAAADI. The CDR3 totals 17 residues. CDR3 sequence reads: CASRGVQGRAGTDTQYF. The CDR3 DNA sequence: TGCGCCAGCAGGGGGGTGCAGGGCCGTGCTGGCACAGATACGCAGTATTTT.

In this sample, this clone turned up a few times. CDR3 sequence: CASSVVGNTPSYEQYF. CDR3 in DNA: TGTGCCAGCAGCGTAGTGGGGAATACCCCCTCCTACGAGCAGTACTTC. V usage is TRBV9 and J usage is TRBJ2-7; D unresolved. Germline CDR1 and CDR2: SGDLS and YYNGEE. V was shortened by 0 bases and J by 0 bases, with 13 bases between the two germline ends. The CDR3 sequence is 16 residues long.

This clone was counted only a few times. Here the CDR3 DNA reads TGTGCCAGCAGCCTTACCTGGGGGGGCTACAATGAGCAGTTCTTC. Translation: CASSLTWGGYNEQFF. V is TRBV7-2 and J is TRBJ2-1; 7 positions agree with TRBD2. The V segment lost 5 bases and the J segment 3 bases; nucleotides outside the gene matches: 7. The CDR3 is made up of 15 amino acids. The germline gives CDR1 SGHTA, CDR2 FQGNSA.

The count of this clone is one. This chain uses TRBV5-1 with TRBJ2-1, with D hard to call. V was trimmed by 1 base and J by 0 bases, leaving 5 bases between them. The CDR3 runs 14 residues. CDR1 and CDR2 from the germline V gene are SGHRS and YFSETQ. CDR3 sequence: CASSLSSSYNEQFF. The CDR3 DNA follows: TGCGCCAGCAGCTTGTCTTCCTCCTACAATGAGCAGTTCTTC.

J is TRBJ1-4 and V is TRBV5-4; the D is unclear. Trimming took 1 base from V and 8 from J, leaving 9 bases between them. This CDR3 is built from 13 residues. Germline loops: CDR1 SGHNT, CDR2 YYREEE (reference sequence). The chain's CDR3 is CASSLWESEKLFF. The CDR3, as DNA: TGTGCCAGCAGCTTGTGGGAATCAGAAAAACTGTTTTTT.

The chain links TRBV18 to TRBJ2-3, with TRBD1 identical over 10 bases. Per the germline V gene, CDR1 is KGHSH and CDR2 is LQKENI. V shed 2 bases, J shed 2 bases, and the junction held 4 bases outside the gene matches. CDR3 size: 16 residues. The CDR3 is CASSPTGTGVTDTQYF. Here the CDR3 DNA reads TGTGCCAGCTCACCAACCGGGACAGGGGTCACAGATACGCAGTATTTT.

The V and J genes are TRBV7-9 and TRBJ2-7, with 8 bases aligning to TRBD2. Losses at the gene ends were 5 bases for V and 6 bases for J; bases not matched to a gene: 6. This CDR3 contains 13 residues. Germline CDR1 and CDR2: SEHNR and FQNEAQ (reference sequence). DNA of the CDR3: TGTGCCAGCAGCATTAGCGGGACCGGCGAGCAGTACTTC. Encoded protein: CASSISGTGEQYF.

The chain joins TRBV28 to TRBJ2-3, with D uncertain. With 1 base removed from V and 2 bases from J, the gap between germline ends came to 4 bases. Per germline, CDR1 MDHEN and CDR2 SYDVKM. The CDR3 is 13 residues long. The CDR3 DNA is TGTGCCAGCAGTTTATCTTACACAGATACGCAGTATTTT. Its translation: CASSLSYTDTQYF.

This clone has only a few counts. This CDR3 is CASSSKTGAYGYTF. The DNA for the CDR3 is TGTGCCAGCAGCTCCAAAACGGGGGCTTATGGCTACACCTTC. This chain connects TRBV11-2 to TRBJ1-2, with a weak D call TRBD1 (6 bases). Germline CDR1 SGHAT, CDR2 FQNNGV. V lost 4 bases and J 5 bases, leaving 14 bases between the germline ends. The CDR3 consists of 14 residues.

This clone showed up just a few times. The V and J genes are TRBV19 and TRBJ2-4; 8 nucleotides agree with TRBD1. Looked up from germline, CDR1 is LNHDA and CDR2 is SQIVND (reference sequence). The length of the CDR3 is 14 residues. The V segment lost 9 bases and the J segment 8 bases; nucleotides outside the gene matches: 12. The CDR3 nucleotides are TGTGCCAGCTCACCCCAGGGGGCAGGGGACATTCAGTACTTC. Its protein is CASSPQGAGDIQYF.

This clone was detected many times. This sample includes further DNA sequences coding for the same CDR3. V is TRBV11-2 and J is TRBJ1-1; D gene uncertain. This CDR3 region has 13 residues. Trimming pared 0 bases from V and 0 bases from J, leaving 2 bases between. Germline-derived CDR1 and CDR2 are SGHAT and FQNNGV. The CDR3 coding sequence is TGTGCCAGCAGCTTAGACCTGAACACTGAAGCTTTCTTT. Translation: CASSLDLNTEAFF.